The TCR beta chain described here comes from a study of blood T cell repertoires in COVID-19. Produced via immunoSEQ multiplex PCR; TCRdb's table is partial and in-frame only. The sample has approximately 140,000 clones, 75% to 90% seen once. V was shortened by 5 bases and J by 1 base, with 16 bases between the two germline ends. From germline, CDR1 is SGHAT and CDR2 FQNNGV. The CDR3 has 16 amino acids. Source material: PBMCs or T cells enriched from blood (not recorded which). The chain employs TRBV11-2 and TRBJ2-3, with D unclear. The source is a middle-aged man in a cohort exposed to, infected with or recovered from COVID-19 (not recorded which). The CDR3 is CASSPEYFPRTDTQYF. The DNA of the CDR3 is TGTGCCAGCAGCCCTGAATACTTCCCGCGCACAGATACGCAGTATTTT.